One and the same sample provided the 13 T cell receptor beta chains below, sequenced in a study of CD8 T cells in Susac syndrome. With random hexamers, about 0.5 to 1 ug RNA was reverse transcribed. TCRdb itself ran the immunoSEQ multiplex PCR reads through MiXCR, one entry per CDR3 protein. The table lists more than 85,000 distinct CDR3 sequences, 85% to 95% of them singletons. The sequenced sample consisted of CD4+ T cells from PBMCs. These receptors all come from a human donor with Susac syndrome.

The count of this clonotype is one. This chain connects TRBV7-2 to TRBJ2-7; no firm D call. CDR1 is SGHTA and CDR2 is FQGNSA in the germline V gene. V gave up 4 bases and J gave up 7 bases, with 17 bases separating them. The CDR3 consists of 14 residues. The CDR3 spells CASSSTAIAGEQYF. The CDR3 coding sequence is TGTGCCAGCAGCTCCACCGCTATCGCTGGGGAGCAGTACTTC.

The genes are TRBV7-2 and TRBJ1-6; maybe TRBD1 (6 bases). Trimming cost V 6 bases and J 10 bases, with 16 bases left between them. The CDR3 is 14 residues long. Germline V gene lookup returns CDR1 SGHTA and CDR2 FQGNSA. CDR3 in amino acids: CASRVGGLSSPLHF. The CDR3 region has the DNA TGTGCCAGCAGAGTCGGGGGGCTTAGCTCACCCCTCCACTTT.

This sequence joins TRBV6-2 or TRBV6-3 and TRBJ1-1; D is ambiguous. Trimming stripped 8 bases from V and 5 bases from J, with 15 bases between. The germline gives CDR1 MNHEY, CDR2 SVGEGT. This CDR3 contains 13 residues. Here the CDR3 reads CASDTPTVTEAFF. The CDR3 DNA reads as TGTGCCAGCGACACCCCCACGGTGACTGAAGCTTTCTTT.

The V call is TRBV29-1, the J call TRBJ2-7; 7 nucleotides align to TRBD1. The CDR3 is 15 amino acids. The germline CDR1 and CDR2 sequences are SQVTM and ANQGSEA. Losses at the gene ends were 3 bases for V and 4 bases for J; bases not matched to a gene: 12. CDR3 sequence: CSVEAQTPRGYEQYF. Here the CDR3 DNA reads TGCAGCGTTGAGGCCCAAACTCCCAGGGGGTACGAGCAGTACTTC.

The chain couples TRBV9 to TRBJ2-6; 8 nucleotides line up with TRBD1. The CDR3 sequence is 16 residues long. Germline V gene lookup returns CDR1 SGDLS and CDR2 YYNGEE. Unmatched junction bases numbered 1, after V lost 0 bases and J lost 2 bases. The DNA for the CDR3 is TGTGCCAGCAGCGTAGAGACAGGGGCTGGGGCCAACGTCCTGACTTTC. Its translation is CASSVETGAGANVLTF.

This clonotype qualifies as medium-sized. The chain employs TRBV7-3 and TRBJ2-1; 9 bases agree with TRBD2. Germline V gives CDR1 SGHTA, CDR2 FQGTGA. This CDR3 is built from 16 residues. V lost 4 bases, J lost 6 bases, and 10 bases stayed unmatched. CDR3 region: CASSSRAGGKANEQFF. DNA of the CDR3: TGTGCCAGCAGCTCTAGAGCGGGGGGAAAAGCCAATGAGCAGTTCTTC.

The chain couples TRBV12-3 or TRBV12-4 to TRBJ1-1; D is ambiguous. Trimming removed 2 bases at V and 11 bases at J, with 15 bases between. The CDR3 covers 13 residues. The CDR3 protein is CASSLSLGNRAFF. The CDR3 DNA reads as TGTGCCAGCAGTTTAAGCCTGGGAAATAGGGCTTTCTTT.

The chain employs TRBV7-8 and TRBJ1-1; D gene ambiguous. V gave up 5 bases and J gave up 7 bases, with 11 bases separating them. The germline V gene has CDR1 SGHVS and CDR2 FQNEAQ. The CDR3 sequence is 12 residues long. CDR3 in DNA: TGTGCCAGCAGCCGAGGCAGTTATGAAGCTTTCTTT. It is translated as CASSRGSYEAFF.

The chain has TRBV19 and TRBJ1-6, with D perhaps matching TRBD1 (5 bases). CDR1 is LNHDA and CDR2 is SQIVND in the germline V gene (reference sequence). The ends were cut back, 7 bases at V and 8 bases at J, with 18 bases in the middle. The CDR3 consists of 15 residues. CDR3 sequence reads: CASKRDGKGYSPLHF. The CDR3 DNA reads TGTGCCAGTAAACGCGACGGGAAGGGGTATTCACCCCTCCACTTT. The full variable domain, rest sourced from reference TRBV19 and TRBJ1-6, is DGGITQSPKYLFRKEGQNVTLSCEQNLNHDAMYWYRQDPGQGLRLIYYSQIVNDFQKGDIAEGYSVSREKKESFPLTVTSAQKNPTAFYLCASKRDGKGYSPLHFGNGTRLTVT.

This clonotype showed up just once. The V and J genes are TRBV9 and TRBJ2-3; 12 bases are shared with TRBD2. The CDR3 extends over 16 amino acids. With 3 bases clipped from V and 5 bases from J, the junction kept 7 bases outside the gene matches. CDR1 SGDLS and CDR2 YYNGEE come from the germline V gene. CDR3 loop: CASSATLAGGGDTQYF. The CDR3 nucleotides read TGTGCCAGCAGCGCAACACTAGCGGGGGGCGGAGATACGCAGTATTTT.

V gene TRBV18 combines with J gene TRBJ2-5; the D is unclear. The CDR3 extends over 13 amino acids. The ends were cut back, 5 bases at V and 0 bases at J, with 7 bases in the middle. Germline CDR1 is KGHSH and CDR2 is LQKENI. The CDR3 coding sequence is TGTGCCAGCTCAAGGTCCCACCAAGAGACCCAGTACTTC. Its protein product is CASSRSHQETQYF.

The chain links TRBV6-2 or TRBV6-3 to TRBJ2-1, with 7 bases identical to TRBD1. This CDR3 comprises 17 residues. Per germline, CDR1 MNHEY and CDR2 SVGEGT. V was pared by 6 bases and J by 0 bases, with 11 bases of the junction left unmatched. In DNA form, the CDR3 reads TGTGCCAGCAGACAGGGGACCCGGGGAAGCTCCTACAATGAGCAGTTCTTC. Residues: CASRQGTRGSSYNEQFF.

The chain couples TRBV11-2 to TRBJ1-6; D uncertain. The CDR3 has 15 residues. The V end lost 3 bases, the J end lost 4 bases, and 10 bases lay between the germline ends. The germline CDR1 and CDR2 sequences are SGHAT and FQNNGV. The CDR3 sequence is CASSLIRHYNSPLHF. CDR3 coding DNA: TGTGCCAGCAGCTTGATACGGCATTATAATTCACCCCTCCACTTT.